The 29 T cell receptor beta chains presented below share a single source sample, sequenced in a study of Ad26.COV2.S vaccination and SARS-CoV-2 variants. As for treatment: 15 to 20 received Ad26.COV2.S at low or high dose, single or two shots; several received placebo; per-sample allocation not given. Samples analyzed were those drawn on day 63 after the first vaccine or placebo injection. Clones were sequenced by immunoSEQ multiplex PCR, and TCRdb holds only the in-frame ones, with some missing. Of 430,000 or so clones listed, roughly 89% are singletons. Material: peripheral blood, obtained in a trial of Ad26.COV2.S vaccine versus placebo. These TCRs come from a person aged 18-60 years who received the Ad26.COV2.S COVID-19 vaccine or a placebo.

The genes are TRBV5-1 and TRBJ2-3, with a possible D match to TRBD2 (6 bases). In germline, CDR1 is SGHRS, CDR2 YFSETQ. V dropped 0 bases and J dropped 4 bases, with 15 bases sitting between them. This CDR3 region has 16 residues. The chain's CDR3 is CASSLAPGWGADTQYF. CDR3 nucleotide sequence: TGCGCCAGCAGCTTGGCCCCGGGATGGGGGGCAGATACGCAGTATTTT.

The chain uses TRBV27 and TRBJ2-5; D gene unclear. V was shortened by 4 bases and J by 2 bases, with 5 bases between the two germline ends. Looked up from germline, CDR1 is MNHEY and CDR2 is SMNVEV (reference sequence). CDR3 size: 12 residues. Here the CDR3 reads CASSSNQETQYF. CDR3 nucleotides: TGTGCCAGCAGTTCCAATCAAGAGACCCAGTACTTC.

This sequence joins TRBV7-2 and TRBJ2-7; D may be TRBD1 (6 bases). Per the germline V gene, CDR1 is SGHTA and CDR2 is FQGNSA. V lost 2 bases and J 5 bases, leaving 7 bases between the germline ends. The CDR3 is made up of 12 amino acids. The CDR3 loop reads CASSLQGNEQYF. The CDR3 region has the DNA TGTGCCAGCAGCTTACAGGGGAACGAGCAGTACTTC.

The chain employs TRBV11-1 and TRBJ2-7; D is tentatively TRBD1 or TRBD2 (5 bases each). This CDR3 region has 12 residues. Trimming took off 3 bases at V and 6 bases at J, with 9 bases between the two ends. Per the germline V gene, CDR1 is SGHAT and CDR2 is FQDESV (reference sequence). The DNA of the CDR3 is TGTGCCAGCAGCTTCTCAGGGACCGAGCAGTACTTC. Its translation: CASSFSGTEQYF.

This rearrangement joins TRBV5-1 to TRBJ2-1; D perhaps matches TRBD1 (6 bases). The V and J ends lost 3 bases and 7 bases respectively, with 17 bases between them. The CDR3 loop spans 15 amino acids. CDR1 SGHRS and CDR2 YFSETQ come from the germline V gene. The CDR3 here is CASSYDPGAVNEQFF. CDR3 nucleotides: TGCGCCAGCAGCTACGATCCAGGGGCTGTTAATGAGCAGTTCTTC.

This clone was recorded only once. This rearrangement joins TRBV7-3 to TRBJ1-1; no reliable D call. V was clipped by 5 bases and J by 1 base, with 11 bases between them. The CDR3 is 14 amino acids. The germline V gene encodes CDR1 SGHTA and CDR2 FQGTGA. The CDR3 nucleotides read TGTGCCAGCAGCGCGTTCGGGAGGAACACTGAAGCTTTCTTT. It codes for CASSAFGRNTEAFF.

The chain has TRBV5-1 and TRBJ2-7; 8 nucleotides line up with TRBD1. CDR1 is SGHRS and CDR2 is YFSETQ in the germline V gene. The CDR3 is 16 residues long. V lost 0 bases to trimming and J lost 4 bases; unmatched junction nucleotides: 9. CDR3 in DNA: TGCGCCAGCAGCTTGGCCGGCACAGGGGGTTCTTACGAGCAGTACTTC. Its protein product is CASSLAGTGGSYEQYF. The variable domain in full, completed from reference TRBV5-1 and TRBJ2-7, reads KAGVTQTPRYLIKTRGQQVTLSCSPISGHRSVSWYQQTPGQGLQFLFEYFSETQRNKGNFPGRFSGRQFSNSRSEMNVSTLELGDSALYLCASSLAGTGGSYEQYFGPGTRLTVT.

The V and J genes are TRBV11-1 and TRBJ1-2; D gene unclear. Trimming pared 5 bases from V and 7 bases from J, leaving 14 bases between. The length of the CDR3 is 13 residues. Looked up from germline, CDR1 is SGHAT and CDR2 is FQDESV (reference sequence). The CDR3 DNA follows: TGTGCCAGCAGCCCTTCGGTGTCGGCTGGCTACACCTTC. Residues: CASSPSVSAGYTF.

The rearrangement links TRBV29-1 to TRBJ2-5; 8 bases are a match to TRBD1. V lost 7 bases and J lost 1; bases outside the gene matches: 2. This CDR3 has 12 residues. In germline, CDR1 is SQVTM, CDR2 ANQGSEA. The CDR3 here is CSGDRFQETQYF. In DNA, the CDR3 is TGCAGCGGGGACAGGTTCCAAGAGACCCAGTACTTC.

The DNA of the CDR3 is TGTGCCAGCAGTTTAGGAAGGGACAGGGTGACATACCCTTCCTACAATGAGCAGTTCTTC. This sequence encodes CASSLGRDRVTYPSYNEQFF. The chain combines TRBV27 with TRBJ2-1; 9 bases agree with TRBD1. This CDR3 has 20 amino acids. CDR1 and CDR2 (germline): MNHEY, SMNVEV (reference sequence). The trim removed 2 bases at V and 1 base at J, leaving 15 bases unmatched.

This CDR3 reads CASGRPYNEQFF. The DNA for the CDR3 is TGTGCCAGCGGGAGACCCTACAATGAGCAGTTCTTC. The chain joins TRBV6-5 to TRBJ2-1; D perhaps matches TRBD2 (5 bases). Between the trimmed V and J ends, which lost 8 bases and 2 bases, there was a span of 7 bases. This CDR3 region has 12 residues. The germline CDR1 and CDR2 sequences are MNHEY and SVGAGI.

This clone was picked up a small number of times. V usage is TRBV28 and J usage is TRBJ2-7; D may match TRBD1 or TRBD2 (5 bases each). Germline-derived CDR1 and CDR2 are MDHEN and SYDVKM. The CDR3 extends over 12 amino acids. Trimming cost V 9 bases and J 0 bases, with 9 bases left between them. The chain's CDR3 is CARRDASYEQYV. CDR3 nucleotide sequence: TGTGCCAGGAGGGACGCCTCCTACGAGCAGTACGTC.

The gene calls are TRBV18 and TRBJ2-7, with a possible D match to TRBD1 (5 bases). V was shortened by 3 bases and J by 2 bases, with 23 bases between the two germline ends. Germline CDR1 KGHSH, CDR2 LQKENI. The CDR3 totals 18 residues. CDR3 residues: CASSPFAGVIQGTYEQYF. The CDR3 region has the DNA TGTGCCAGCTCACCTTTTGCAGGTGTGATCCAGGGAACCTACGAGCAGTACTTC.

The DNA for the CDR3 is TGTGCCAGCAGCTTATATGACGGCTATGGCTACACCTTC. Encoded protein: CASSLYDGYGYTF. The rearrangement joins TRBV7-2 to TRBJ1-2; D is unresolved. The CDR3 is made up of 13 amino acids. V lost 2 bases and J 4 bases, leaving 8 bases between the germline ends. In germline, CDR1 is SGHTA, CDR2 FQGNSA. Full variable domain (remainder filled in from reference TRBV7-2 and TRBJ1-2): GAGVSQSPSNKVTEKGKDVELRCDPISGHTALYWYRQSLGQGLEFLIYFQGNSAPDKSGLPSDRFSAERTGGSVSTLTIQRTQQEDSAVYLCASSLYDGYGYTFGSGTRLTVV.

The V call is TRBV19, the J call TRBJ1-2; no firm D call. Germline CDR1 is LNHDA and CDR2 is SQIVND (reference sequence). The CDR3 has 15 residues. Trimming took off 3 bases at V and 4 bases at J, with 15 bases between the two ends. In nucleotides, the CDR3 is TGTGCCAGTAGTATCCCACTTGACGCCCCCTATGGCTACACCTTC. Translated: CASSIPLDAPYGYTF. Based on the CDR3 plus reference TRBV19 and TRBJ1-2, the full variable domain is DGGITQSPKYLFRKEGQNVTLSCEQNLNHDAMYWYRQDPGQGLRLIYYSQIVNDFQKGDIAEGYSVSREKKESFPLTVTSAQKNPTAFYLCASSIPLDAPYGYTFGSGTRLTVV.

The V gene is TRBV5-1, the J gene TRBJ2-1, with D perhaps assigned TRBD1 or TRBD2 (6 bases each). Germline assignment: CDR1 SGHRS and CDR2 YFSETQ. Trimming cost V 6 bases and J 7 bases, with 20 bases left between them. The CDR3 sequence is 15 residues long. CDR3 in amino acids: CASTLLGGDYNEQFF. The CDR3 DNA sequence: TGCGCCAGCACCCTCCTGGGGGGCGATTATAATGAGCAGTTCTTC. Filled out from reference TRBV5-1 and TRBJ2-1, the complete variable domain reads KAGVTQTPRYLIKTRGQQVTLSCSPISGHRSVSWYQQTPGQGLQFLFEYFSETQRNKGNFPGRFSGRQFSNSRSEMNVSTLELGDSALYLCASTLLGGDYNEQFFGPGTRLTVL.

The V and J genes are TRBV19 and TRBJ1-3; D is undetermined. Looked up from germline, CDR1 is LNHDA and CDR2 is SQIVND (reference sequence). CDR3 size: 15 residues. With 9 bases removed from V and 0 bases from J, the gap between germline ends came to 15 bases. The CDR3 DNA sequence: TGTGCCAGCTTTCCGGCGACCAGCTCTGGAAACACCATATATTTT. It encodes CASFPATSSGNTIYF.

The genes are TRBV7-9 and TRBJ1-4, with TRBD1 identical over 10 bases. Germline assignment: CDR1 SEHNR and CDR2 FQNEAQ (reference sequence). The ends lost 6 bases at V and 8 bases at J; junction bases unmatched: 9. This CDR3 contains 15 residues. The CDR3 bases are TGTGCCAGCAGTCAATATGGGACAGGGGAGGAAAAACTGTTTTTT. This translates into CASSQYGTGEEKLFF.

The chain couples TRBV3-1 (or the pseudogene TRBV3-2) to TRBJ1-1, with D possibly being TRBD1 (6 bases). Germline V gene sequence: CDR1 LGHDT, CDR2 YNNKEL (reference sequence). This CDR3 has 16 amino acids. The germline V and J ends were trimmed by 3 bases and 2 bases, with 16 bases remaining between them. The CDR3 sequence is CASSHPVGGGNTEAFF. CDR3 nucleotide sequence: TGTGCCAGCAGCCACCCGGTGGGGGGGGGCAACACTGAAGCTTTCTTT.

Notes on this clone: Within the sample, other DNA sequences also encode this same CDR3. The rearrangement links TRBV29-1 to TRBJ2-1; D unresolved. Germline V gives CDR1 SQVTM, CDR2 ANQGSEA. V lost 4 bases, J lost 5 bases, and 3 bases lay in between. CDR3 length equals 10 residues. The chain's CDR3 is CSVGNNEQFF. CDR3 in DNA: TGCAGCGTTGGTAACAATGAGCAGTTCTTC.

The V and J genes are TRBV3-1 (or the pseudogene TRBV3-2) and TRBJ2-3; unclear D gene. Trimming removed 4 bases at V and 5 bases at J, with 13 bases between. Per the germline V gene, CDR1 is LGHDT and CDR2 is YNNKEL (reference sequence). CDR3 length: 14 amino acids. The CDR3 spells CASSPFPQLDTQYF. In DNA, the CDR3 is TGTGCCAGCAGCCCCTTCCCACAGCTAGATACGCAGTATTTT.

The CDR3 here is CASRSPGTKHNYGYTF. CDR3 coding DNA: TGCGCCAGCAGGTCCCCCGGGACAAAACATAACTATGGCTACACCTTC. The V and J genes are TRBV5-1 and TRBJ1-2; TRBD1 might be the D (6 bases). CDR3 length equals 16 residues. Trimming left V 5 bases short and J 1 base short, with 18 bases between. CDR1 is SGHRS, CDR2 YFSETQ, per germline.

The chain carries TRBV18 and TRBJ2-3; D may be TRBD1 or TRBD2 (7 bases each). The CDR3 extends over 17 amino acids. Trimming shortened V by 3 bases and J by 6 bases, and 22 bases separated the two germline ends. Germline CDR1 KGHSH, CDR2 LQKENI. The CDR3 bases are TGTGCCAGCTCACCTCCTAGCGGTCGGCCCAGGGGGGATACGCAGTATTTT. Translated: CASSPPSGRPRGDTQYF. Complete variable domain (other parts from reference TRBV18 and TRBJ2-3): NAGVMQNPRHLVRRRGQEARLRCSPMKGHSHVYWYRQLPEEGLKFMVYLQKENIIDESGMPKERFSAEFPKEGPSILRIQQVVRGDSAAYFCASSPPSGRPRGDTQYFGPGTRLTVL.

The rearrangement links TRBV6-2 or TRBV6-3 to TRBJ1-2, with 7 nucleotides matching TRBD1. The CDR3 sequence is 13 residues long. Germline V CDR1 and CDR2: MNHEY, SVGEGT. The ends lost 5 bases at V and 4 bases at J; junction bases unmatched: 4. CDR3 in DNA: TGTGCCAGCAGTGCCGGGACAGTCTATGGCTACACCTTC. This gives the protein CASSAGTVYGYTF.

The chain carries TRBV7-3 and TRBJ2-1; 7 bases are a match to TRBD1. The CDR3 runs 16 residues. CDR1 is SGHTA, CDR2 FQGTGA, per germline. V dropped 5 bases and J dropped 6; count of bases not matched to a gene: 13. The CDR3 here is CASSPARTGRGNEQFF. The CDR3 DNA reads TGTGCCAGCAGCCCCGCCAGGACAGGTCGCGGCAATGAGCAGTTCTTC. Full variable domain (rest looked up from reference TRBV7-3 and TRBJ2-1): GAGVSQTPSNKVTEKGKYVELRCDPISGHTALYWYRQSLGQGPEFLIYFQGTGAADDSGLPNDRFFAVRPEGSVSTLKIQRTERGDSAVYLCASSPARTGRGNEQFFGPGTRLTVL.

This clone came up once. The chain uses TRBV19 and TRBJ2-5; D is uncertain. This CDR3 has 14 amino acids. Germline values: CDR1 LNHDA, CDR2 SQIVND (reference sequence). The V end was cut by 1 base, the J end by 5 bases, with 11 bases between. CDR3 amino acids: CASSIGGMGETQYF. CDR3 nucleotides: TGTGCCAGTAGTATAGGAGGAATGGGGGAGACCCAGTACTTC.

The chain has TRBV4-1 and TRBJ1-1; 7 nucleotides align to TRBD1. The V gene's germline CDR1 is MGHRA and CDR2 YSYEKL. Trimming removed 2 bases from V and 5 bases from J; junction bases left unmatched: 14. The CDR3 extends over 17 amino acids. DNA for the CDR3: TGCGCCAGCAGCCAACGGACAGGTCGGGGGCGGAGAACTGAAGCTTTCTTT. It yields the protein CASSQRTGRGRRTEAFF.

The chain uses TRBV4-1 and TRBJ2-5; tentative D call: TRBD2 (6 bases). The CDR3 is 16 amino acids. Per the germline V gene, CDR1 is MGHRA and CDR2 is YSYEKL. The V end lost 0 bases, the J end lost 9 bases, and 20 bases lay between the germline ends. CDR3 DNA: TGCGCCAGCAGCCAAGAGGCGGGTGGGACTCCTCTGGCCCAGTACTTC. Its protein product is CASSQEAGGTPLAQYF.

This chain links TRBV7-2 with TRBJ1-5, with 10 bases identical to TRBD1. The germline V gene has CDR1 SGHTA and CDR2 FQGNSA. The V gene end was trimmed by 1 base and the J gene end by 2 bases; junction bases not matched to a gene: 2. This CDR3 has 16 residues. Here the CDR3 DNA reads TGTGCCAGCAGCTTAGTGGGGACAGGGGGCAATCAGCCCCAGCATTTT. Translated, it gives CASSLVGTGGNQPQHF. Complete variable domain (other parts from reference TRBV7-2 and TRBJ1-5): GAGVSQSPSNKVTEKGKDVELRCDPISGHTALYWYRQSLGQGLEFLIYFQGNSAPDKSGLPSDRFSAERTGGSVSTLTIQRTQQEDSAVYLCASSLVGTGGNQPQHFGDGTRLSIL.